The 17 T cell receptor beta chains below come from one sample, sequenced in a study of blood T cell repertoires in COVID-19. TCRdb's table, derived via immunoSEQ multiplex PCR, lists solely in-frame clones and lacks some. The sample has 200,000 to 250,000 clones, approximately 86% seen once. The sequencing input was peripheral blood. The receptors stem from a woman aged 70-85 years with active or convalescent COVID-19.

The J gene is TRBJ1-1, the V gene TRBV7-8, with D perhaps matching TRBD1 (5 bases). The germline V gene has CDR1 SGHVS and CDR2 FQNEAQ. This CDR3 has 17 residues. Trimming removed 5 bases from V and 0 bases from J, with 19 bases in between. CDR3 bases: TGTGCCAGCAGCCAAGACCCGGGGGAGAGATTGAACACTGAAGCTTTCTTT. It yields the protein CASSQDPGERLNTEAFF.

The chain carries TRBV11-2 and TRBJ1-4; 7 bases agree with TRBD1. V was clipped by 2 bases and J by 0 bases; unmatched bases: 6. The CDR3 is made up of 17 amino acids. CDR1 and CDR2 (germline): SGHAT, FQNNGV. CDR3 nucleotides: TGTGCCAGCAGCTTAACTGGACAGGCTGCAACTAATGAAAAACTGTTTTTT. Its translation is CASSLTGQAATNEKLFF.

This clone was detected only a few times. CDR3 in amino acids: CASSRLSNQPQHF. CDR3 DNA sequence: TGTGCCAGCAGTCGACTTTCCAATCAGCCCCAGCATTTT. The chain recombines TRBV27 with TRBJ1-5; D unclear. V dropped 5 bases and J dropped 3 bases, with 8 bases sitting between them. This CDR3 contains 13 residues. Germline CDR1 is MNHEY and CDR2 is SMNVEV (reference sequence).

The chain recombines TRBV4-3 with TRBJ2-2, with 7 positions matching TRBD1. Trimming at V came to 0 bases and at J to 6 bases, leaving 4 bases not matched to a gene. CDR3 length equals 15 residues. Germline CDR1 reads LGHNA; CDR2 reads YSLEER. CDR3 amino acids: CASSQERGLAGELFF. The CDR3 bases are TGCGCCAGCAGCCAAGAAAGGGGGCTGGCCGGGGAGCTGTTTTTT.

V gene TRBV13 combines with J gene TRBJ2-3; 9 bases line up with TRBD2. J lost 2 bases, V lost 4 bases, and 7 bases had no gene match. This CDR3 spans 16 amino acids. Germline V gene lookup returns CDR1 PRHDT and CDR2 FYEKMQ (reference sequence). This CDR3 is CASSSRGLAPTDTQYF. The CDR3 nucleotides are TGTGCCAGCAGCTCGAGGGGACTAGCCCCCACAGATACGCAGTATTTT.

The CDR3 nucleotides read TGTGCCAGCAGGCTCCTAGGGGGGGATGTTAACTATGGCTACACCTTC. This gives the protein CASRLLGGDVNYGYTF. This chain joins TRBV27 and TRBJ1-2; tentatively, D is TRBD1 (6 bases). V was pared by 6 bases and J by 1 base, with 18 bases between. The CDR3 has 16 amino acids. In germline, CDR1 is MNHEY, CDR2 SMNVEV (reference sequence).

This chain joins TRBV5-1 and TRBJ1-1; D is uncertain. Trimming left V 0 bases short and J 1 base short, with 19 bases between. This CDR3 comprises 18 residues. CDR1 is SGHRS, CDR2 YFSETQ, per germline. Here the CDR3 DNA reads TGCGCCAGCAGCTTGGAGGGTACACAAATGGGGAGGAACACTGAAGCTTTCTTT. Translated: CASSLEGTQMGRNTEAFF.

This chain links TRBV27 with TRBJ2-7, with TRBD1 matching over 7 bases. The germline V gene has CDR1 MNHEY and CDR2 SMNVEV (reference sequence). With V trimmed by 8 bases and J by 2 bases, 6 bases remained unmatched. This CDR3 contains 13 residues. In nucleotides, the CDR3 is TGTGCCAGCGCCCCCGACAGGGCCTACGAGCAGTACTTC. Protein product: CASAPDRAYEQYF.

CDR3 sequence: CASGLGTPLPQHF. The CDR3 region has the DNA TGTGCTAGTGGTTTAGGGACACCTCTGCCCCAGCATTTT. The chain carries TRBV12-5 and TRBJ1-5; the D gene is possibly TRBD1 (6 bases). The length of the CDR3 is 13 residues. The germline V gene has CDR1 LGHNT and CDR2 FRNRAP. V dropped 3 bases and J dropped 9 bases, with 12 bases sitting between them.

The V call is TRBV3-1 (or the pseudogene TRBV3-2), the J call TRBJ1-1; 10 positions match TRBD1. This CDR3 comprises 15 residues. The J segment lost 1 base and the V segment lost 4 bases, leaving 3 bases of the junction unmatched. Germline V gene sequence: CDR1 LGHDT, CDR2 YNNKEL (reference sequence). For the CDR3, the DNA is TGTGCCAGCAGCCTAAGGGACAGGGGGAACACTGAAGCTTTCTTT. Translating gives CASSLRDRGNTEAFF.

This clone was detected only once. This chain uses TRBV19 with TRBJ1-2, with D perhaps matching TRBD1 (5 bases). CDR1 and CDR2 from the germline V gene are LNHDA and SQIVND (reference sequence). There are 17 residues in the CDR3. The V and J ends lost 5 bases and 0 bases respectively, with 19 bases between them. CDR3 DNA: TGTGCCAGTAGTCCCGGCGTGGGGGGAAGTTCTAACTATGGCTACACCTTC. It encodes CASSPGVGGSSNYGYTF. The whole variable domain, remainder taken from reference TRBV19 and TRBJ1-2, is DGGITQSPKYLFRKEGQNVTLSCEQNLNHDAMYWYRQDPGQGLRLIYYSQIVNDFQKGDIAEGYSVSREKKESFPLTVTSAQKNPTAFYLCASSPGVGGSSNYGYTFGSGTRLTVV.

The chain has TRBV6-5 and TRBJ2-6; no firm D call. This CDR3 comprises 15 residues. Germline V CDR1 and CDR2: MNHEY, SVGAGI. Trimming shortened V by 2 bases and J by 0 bases, and 5 bases separated the two germline ends. The CDR3 region is CASSYASSGANVLTF. The CDR3, as DNA: TGTGCCAGCAGTTACGCGTCCTCTGGGGCCAACGTCCTGACTTTC.

The chain employs TRBV5-1 and TRBJ1-2; 10 positions match TRBD1. Per the germline V gene, CDR1 is SGHRS and CDR2 is YFSETQ. The CDR3 length is 14 residues. V dropped 7 bases and J dropped 8; count of bases not matched to a gene: 11. CDR3 sequence: CASHPGGTGVGYTF. In DNA, the CDR3 is TGCGCCAGCCACCCTGGCGGGACAGGGGTAGGCTACACCTTC.

The chain combines TRBV25-1 with TRBJ1-1; D possibly corresponds to TRBD1 (5 bases). V shed 8 bases and J shed 6 bases, with 19 bases lying between them. The germline V gene encodes CDR1 MGHDK and CDR2 SYGVNS. This CDR3 contains 14 residues. CDR3 protein: CASAFAGFLSEAFF. The DNA of the CDR3 is TGTGCCAGCGCGTTTGCAGGGTTTTTGTCTGAAGCTTTCTTT.

This clone was found a few times. The chain joins TRBV7-2 to TRBJ1-2; 9 bases align to TRBD1. CDR1 SGHTA and CDR2 FQGNSA come from the germline V gene. The length of the CDR3 is 15 residues. The V gene end was trimmed by 1 base and the J gene end by 6 bases; junction bases not matched to a gene: 6. The CDR3 DNA reads as TGTGCCAGCAGCTTAGGAGTTACAGGGGGCGATGGCTACACCTTC. Its translation: CASSLGVTGGDGYTF.

V gene TRBV9 combines with J gene TRBJ2-7, with 7 bases that match TRBD2. The CDR3 is made up of 14 amino acids. Per the germline V gene, CDR1 is SGDLS and CDR2 is YYNGEE. J was trimmed by 9 bases and V by 0 bases; bases with no gene match: 9. CDR3 amino acids: CASSVDSGEGTQYF. The CDR3, as DNA: TGTGCCAGCAGCGTAGATTCGGGGGAGGGGACGCAGTACTTC.

This clone was counted a single time. The J gene is TRBJ2-1, the V gene TRBV6-2 or TRBV6-3, with 7 bases that match TRBD1. J was trimmed by 6 bases and V by 6 bases; bases with no gene match: 5. CDR1 is MNHEY, CDR2 SVGEGT, per germline. The CDR3 covers 13 residues. The CDR3: CASSLTGSNEQFF. Written as DNA, the CDR3 is TGTGCCAGCAGCCTGACAGGGAGCAATGAGCAGTTCTTC.